One T cell receptor beta chain is described in this entry. The antigen is unknown. The germline V gene encodes CDR1 GTSNPN and CDR2 SVGIG (reference sequence). V shed 3 bases and J 6 bases; nucleotides not matched to a gene: 9. This CDR3 spans 14 amino acids. The data belong to a study of siplizumab effects on memory and regulatory T cells. Study-wide points: Unstimulated subsets were the mapping target of only a minor fraction of alloreactive clones. Suppressive function of proliferating Tregs from siplizumab cultures was not confirmed. Naive T cells apparently outstripped memory cells in diversity and seemed major alloresponse contributors.

The protocol was immunoSEQ multiplex PCR, while the TCRdb copy is restricted to in-frame clones and leaves out a portion. The sample lists about 100,000 clones; about nine tenths were seen once. This receptor was identified in a human donor in good health. The rearrangement uses TRBV30 and TRBJ1-1; TRBD1 matches at 8 bases. The sample comprised non-Treg CD4+ T cells sorted from blood. CDR3 DNA: TGTGCCTGGAGACAGGGGGTGGGAGTGGCTGAAGCTTTCTTT. Its protein is CAWRQGVGVAEAFF. Looking up the rest from reference TRBV30 and TRBJ1-1 gives the full variable domain: SQTIHQWPATLVQPVGSPLSLECTVEGTSNPNLYWYRQAAGRGLQLLFYSVGIGQISSEVPQNLSASRPQDRQFILSSKKLLLSDSGFYLCAWRQGVGVAEAFFGQGTRLTVV.